Listed below are T cell receptor beta chains from one sample, sequenced in a study of shared clonotypes between healthy human individuals. The repertoire was sequenced with immunoSEQ multiplex PCR; TCRdb's copy has only in-frame clones and lacks some. The table has about 1 million clones, more than 65% seen once. Material for sequencing was memory CD4+ T cells sorted from blood. The receptor source for this set is a man between 18 and 35 years old in good health. Each CDR3 is given with its conserved first and last residue. The D gene is left open where the match is weak. Clone size is stated in some rows and not others, as once, few, many or a class when expanded.

.,.,TRBV10-2,TRBJ2-6,TGCGCCAGCTCCGGGACGGTGAACTCTGGGGCCAACGTCCTGACTTTC,CASSGTVNSGANVLTF
.,.,TRBV9,TRBJ2-3,TGTGCCAGCAGCGTAGATTGGCGGTACTTAGATACGCAGTATTTT,CASSVDWRYLDTQYF
.,.,TRBV5-4,TRBJ1-2,TGTGCCAGCAGCTTGGAACAGTACGCTGGCTACACCTTC,CASSLEQYAGYTF
TRBD1,few,TRBV30,TRBJ1-3,TGTGCCTGGACCCACCTCCCGGGCAGGGGGCCCGACACCATATATTTT,CAWTHLPGRGPDTIYF
.,.,TRBV7-8,TRBJ2-7,TGTGCCAGCAGCTTATCGGGGTACGGGACACCTTCCTACGAGCAGTACTTC,CASSLSGYGTPSYEQYF
.,.,TRBV29-1,TRBJ2-5,TGCAGCACAGGACAAAACTACCTGGAGACCCAGTACTTC,CSTGQNYLETQYF
.,.,TRBV4-2,TRBJ1-1,TGTGCCAGCAGCCAAGTCTCACAGACGTGGGGCACTGAAGCTTTCTTT,CASSQVSQTWGTEAFF
.,once,TRBV4-3,TRBJ2-3,TGCGCCAGCAGCCAAGAGCAGGGGCCAGATACGCAGTATTTT,CASSQEQGPDTQYF
.,.,TRBV7-2,TRBJ1-1,TGTGCCAGCAGATTAAGGCTTAGCACTGAAGCTTTCTTT,CASRLRLSTEAFF
TRBD2,once,TRBV6-6,TRBJ2-7,TGTGCCAGCAACGGACTAGCGGGAGGCGAGCAGTACTTC,CASNGLAGGEQYF
TRBD2,.,TRBV5-6,TRBJ2-2,TGTGCCAGCAGCTTGGGACTAGCGGGGGTGAGCACCGGGGAGCTGTTTTTT,CASSLGLAGVSTGELFF
.,few,TRBV7-3,TRBJ1-6,TGTGCCAGCAGCTCGTTGAGTAATTCACCCCTCCACTTT,CASSSLSNSPLHF
TRBD1,.,TRBV19,TRBJ1-6,TGTGCCAGTAGTTTGACAGGGCGAAGGGATTCACCCCTCCACTTT,CASSLTGRRDSPLHF
TRBD1,.,TRBV6-4,TRBJ1-1,TGTGCCAGCAAGACAGGGGGGCAGAACACTGAAGCTTTCTTT,CASKTGGQNTEAFF
TRBD1,.,TRBV10-3,TRBJ1-5,TGTGCCATCAGTGAGTCGACAGGGAGTCAGCCCCAGCATTTT,CAISESTGSQPQHF
.,.,TRBV7-2,TRBJ1-5,TGTGCCAGCAGCCCACCGGGCCGACAACCCCAGGCGCCCCAGCATTTT,CASSPPGRQPQAPQHF
.,.,TRBV19,TRBJ1-1,TGTGCCAGTAGTGTCCTCCTAACAGGTGCAGCTTTCTTT,CASSVLLTGAAFF
.,few,TRBV28,TRBJ1-3,TGTGCCAGCAGTTTAAGGGGAATCGAAAACACCATATATTTT,CASSLRGIENTIYF
TRBD2,.,TRBV6-5,TRBJ2-3,TGTGCCAGCAGTCTGATAGCGGGAGATACGCAGTATTTT,CASSLIAGDTQYF
TRBD1,.,TRBV10-3,TRBJ1-1,TGTGCCATCAGTGCCCCGACAGGGGTCCGTTTTGAAGCTTTCTTT,CAISAPTGVRFEAFF
.,.,TRBV4-1,TRBJ1-5,TGCGCCAGCAGCCAAGGCGGTAGAGTGGGGATGGAGCCCCAGCATTTT,CASSQGGRVGMEPQHF
TRBD1,.,TRBV5-6,TRBJ2-5,TGTGCCAGCAGCTCGGACAGGGGAGGGAGAGGAGAGACCCAGTACTTC,CASSSDRGGRGETQYF
.,.,TRBV2,TRBJ1-1,TGTGCCAGCAGTTTACTATCCCCAGGGAACACTGAAGCTTTCTTT,CASSLLSPGNTEAFF
TRBD2,many,TRBV7-2,TRBJ2-3,TGTGCCAGCAGCCCTACGGGGGGAGGGGATACGCAGTATTTT,CASSPTGGGDTQYF
.,.,TRBV7-9,TRBJ2-7,TGTGCCAGCAGCTTAGAGGGGTGGCGCGAGCAGTACTTC,CASSLEGWREQYF
.,.,TRBV28,TRBJ1-2,TGTGCCAGCAGCCCCTCCGGGACAACCTTTTATGGCTACACCTTC,CASSPSGTTFYGYTF
.,once,TRBV6-1,TRBJ1-5,TGTGCCAGCAATAACAATCAGCCCCAGCATTTT,CASNNNQPQHF
.,.,TRBV18,TRBJ2-6,TGTGCCAGCTCACCGGGGGGGCCTGGGGCCAACGTCCTGACTTTC,CASSPGGPGANVLTF
.,few,TRBV7-2,TRBJ2-1,TGTGCCAGCAGTCTTAGGGGGGGACCCAATGAGCAGTTCTTC,CASSLRGGPNEQFF
TRBD2,.,TRBV15,TRBJ2-5,TGTGCCACCAGCAGAGGTCTAGCGGGAGGGAAAGAGACCCAGTACTTC,CATSRGLAGGKETQYF
TRBD2,.,TRBV5-1,TRBJ2-1,TGCGCCAGCAGCATTAGCGGGAGCGGTTCTAACAATGAGCAGTTCTTC,CASSISGSGSNNEQFF
TRBD1,.,TRBV15,TRBJ2-5,TGTGCCACCAGCGCTTTTCAGGACAGGGGAAAAGAGACCCAGTACTTC,CATSAFQDRGKETQYF
TRBD1,few,TRBV27,TRBJ1-6,TGTGCCAGCAGTGCACAGGGGGCACAAAATTCACCCCTCCACTTT,CASSAQGAQNSPLHF
TRBD2,.,TRBV5-5,TRBJ2-7,TGTGCCAGCAGTCCGGGACTAGCGGGAGTAAGGGACGAGCAGTACTTC,CASSPGLAGVRDEQYF
TRBD2,.,TRBV6-1,TRBJ2-7,TGTGCCAGCAGCCTAAAAAGCGGGATCGACGAGCAGTACTTC,CASSLKSGIDEQYF
.,.,TRBV6-6,TRBJ1-5,TGTGCCAGCAGTTACGGCGAGGTTAGCAATCAGCCCCAGCATTTT,CASSYGEVSNQPQHF
.,.,TRBV2,TRBJ1-6,TGTGCCAGCAACAGGGCAAATAATTCACCCCTCCACTTT,CASNRANNSPLHF
TRBD1,.,TRBV5-1,TRBJ2-5,TGCGCCAGCAGCTTGGAGCAGGGGGCTCGGGAGACCCAGTACTTC,CASSLEQGARETQYF
.,.,TRBV10-3,TRBJ2-6,TGTGCCATCAGTGAGCGAGTCTCTGGGGCCAACGTCCTGACTTTC,CAISERVSGANVLTF